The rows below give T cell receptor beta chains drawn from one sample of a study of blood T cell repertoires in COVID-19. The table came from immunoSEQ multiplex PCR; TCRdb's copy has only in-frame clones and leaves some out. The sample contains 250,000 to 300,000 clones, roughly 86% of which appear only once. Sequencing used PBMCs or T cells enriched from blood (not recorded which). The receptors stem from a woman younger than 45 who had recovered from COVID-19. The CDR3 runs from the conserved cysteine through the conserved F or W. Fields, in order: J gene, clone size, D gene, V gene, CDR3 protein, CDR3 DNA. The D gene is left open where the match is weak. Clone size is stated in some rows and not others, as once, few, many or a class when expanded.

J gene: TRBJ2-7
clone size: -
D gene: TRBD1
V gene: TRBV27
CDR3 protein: CASRPTTGQGAYEQYF
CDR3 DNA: TGTGCCAGCAGGCCGACAACGGGACAGGGGGCGTACGAGCAGTACTTC

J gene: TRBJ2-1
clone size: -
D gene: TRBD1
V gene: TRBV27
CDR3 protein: CASSPAGGTGNEQFF
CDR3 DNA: TGTGCCAGCAGTCCTGCAGGGGGCACTGGAAATGAGCAGTTCTTC

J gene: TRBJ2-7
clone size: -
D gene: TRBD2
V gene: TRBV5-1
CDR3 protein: CASSLSTSGPYEQYF
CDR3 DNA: TGCGCCAGCAGCTTGAGTACTAGCGGACCCTACGAGCAGTACTTC

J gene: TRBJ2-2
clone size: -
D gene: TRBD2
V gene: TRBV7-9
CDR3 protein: CASSSGLADTGELFF
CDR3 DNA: TGTGCCAGCAGCTCGGGACTAGCGGACACCGGGGAGCTGTTTTTT

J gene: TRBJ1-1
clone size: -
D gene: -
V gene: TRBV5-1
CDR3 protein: CASSDDPGVGTEAFF
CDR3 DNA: TGCGCCAGCAGCGATGATCCAGGTGTAGGCACTGAAGCTTTCTTT

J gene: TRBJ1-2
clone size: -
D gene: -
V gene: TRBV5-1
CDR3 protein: CASSFDPVGGYTF
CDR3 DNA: TGCGCCAGCAGCTTCGACCCCGTGGGCGGCTACACCTTC

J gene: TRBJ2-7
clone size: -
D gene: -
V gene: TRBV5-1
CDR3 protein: CASSLGWGPYEQYF
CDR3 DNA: TGCGCCAGCAGCTTGGGTTGGGGGCCCTACGAGCAGTACTTC

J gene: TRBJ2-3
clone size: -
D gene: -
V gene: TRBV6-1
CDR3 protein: CASSESWQGDTQYF
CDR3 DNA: TGTGCCAGCAGTGAAAGTTGGCAGGGTGATACGCAGTATTTT

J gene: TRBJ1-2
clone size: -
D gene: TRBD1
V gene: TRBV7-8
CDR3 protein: CASSHGTGGYGYTF
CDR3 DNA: TGTGCCAGCAGCCACGGGACAGGGGGCTATGGCTACACCTTC

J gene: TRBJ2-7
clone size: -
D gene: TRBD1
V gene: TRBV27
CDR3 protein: CASRKQGREQYF
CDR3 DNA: TGTGCCAGCAGAAAACAGGGGCGCGAGCAGTACTTC

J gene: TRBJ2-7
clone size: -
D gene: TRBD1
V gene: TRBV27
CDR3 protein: CASSGQGYEQYF
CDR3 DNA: TGTGCCAGCTCGGGACAGGGCTACGAGCAGTACTTC

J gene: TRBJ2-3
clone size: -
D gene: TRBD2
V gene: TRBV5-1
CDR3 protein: CASRSSGITDTQYF
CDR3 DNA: TGCGCCAGCAGATCTAGCGGGATCACAGATACGCAGTATTTT

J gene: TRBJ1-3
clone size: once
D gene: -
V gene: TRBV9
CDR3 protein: CASSAGHGGGNTIYF
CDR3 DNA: TGTGCCAGCAGCGCTGGACACGGGGGAGGAAACACCATATATTTT

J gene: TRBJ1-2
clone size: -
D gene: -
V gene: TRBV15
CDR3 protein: CATSRDRQNYGYTF
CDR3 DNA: TGTGCCACCAGCAGAGATCGACAGAACTATGGCTACACCTTC

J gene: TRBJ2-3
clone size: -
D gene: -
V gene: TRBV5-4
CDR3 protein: CASSVDWASTDTQYF
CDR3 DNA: TGTGCCAGCAGCGTGGACTGGGCTAGCACAGATACGCAGTATTTT

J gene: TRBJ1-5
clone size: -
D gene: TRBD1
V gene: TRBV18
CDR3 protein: CASSPQPGTGVNQPQHF
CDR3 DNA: TGTGCCAGCTCACCGCAACCCGGGACAGGGGTCAATCAGCCCCAGCATTTT

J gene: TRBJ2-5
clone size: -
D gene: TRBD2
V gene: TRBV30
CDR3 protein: CASSGGKGTQYF
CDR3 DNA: TGTGCCTCTAGCGGGGGCAAGGGGACCCAGTACTTC

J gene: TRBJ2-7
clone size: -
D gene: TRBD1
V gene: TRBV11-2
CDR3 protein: CASSYGTGGLYEQYF
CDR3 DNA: TGTGCCAGCAGCTACGGGACAGGGGGCCTCTACGAGCAGTACTTC

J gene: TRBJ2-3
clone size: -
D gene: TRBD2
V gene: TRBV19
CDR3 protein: CASSGGLAVDTQYF
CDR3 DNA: TGTGCCAGTAGTGGAGGACTAGCGGTAGATACGCAGTATTTT

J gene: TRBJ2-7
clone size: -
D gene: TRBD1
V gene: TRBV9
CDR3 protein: CASSVDDRAGSYEQYF
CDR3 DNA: TGTGCCAGCAGCGTCGATGACAGGGCAGGCTCCTACGAGCAGTACTTC

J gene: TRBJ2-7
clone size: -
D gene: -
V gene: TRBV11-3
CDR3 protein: CASSLGQSYEQYF
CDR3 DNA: TGTGCCAGCAGCTTGGGACAATCCTACGAGCAGTACTTC

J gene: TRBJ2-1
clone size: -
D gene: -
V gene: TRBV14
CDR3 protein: CASRQNSPHEQFF
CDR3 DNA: TGTGCCAGCAGGCAAAACTCACCCCATGAGCAGTTCTTC

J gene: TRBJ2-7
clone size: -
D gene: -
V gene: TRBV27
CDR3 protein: CASRGTGYEQYF
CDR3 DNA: TGTGCCAGCAGGGGGACTGGTTACGAGCAGTACTTC

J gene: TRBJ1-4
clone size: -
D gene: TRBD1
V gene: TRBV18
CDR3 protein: CASSRETGELGEKLFF
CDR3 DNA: TGTGCCAGCTCACGGGAGACAGGGGAACTCGGTGAAAAACTGTTTTTT

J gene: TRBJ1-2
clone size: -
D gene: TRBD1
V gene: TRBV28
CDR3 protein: CASSQNSDRGDYGYTF
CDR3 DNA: TGTGCCAGCAGTCAAAACTCGGACAGGGGGGACTATGGCTACACCTTC

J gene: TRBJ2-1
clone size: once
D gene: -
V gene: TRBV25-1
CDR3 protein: CASSAPGLSFF
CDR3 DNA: TGTGCCAGCAGTGCCCCGGGACTCTCCTTCTTC

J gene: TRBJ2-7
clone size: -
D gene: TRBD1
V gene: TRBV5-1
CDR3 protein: CASSIKGTAPTNGQYF
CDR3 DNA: TGCGCCAGCAGCATCAAAGGGACAGCACCTACGAATGGGCAGTACTTC

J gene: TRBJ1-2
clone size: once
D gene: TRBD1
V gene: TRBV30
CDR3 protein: CACAGQTYGYTF
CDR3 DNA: TGTGCCTGCGCGGGACAGACCTATGGCTACACCTTC

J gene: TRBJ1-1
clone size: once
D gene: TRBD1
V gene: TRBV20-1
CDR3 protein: CSASAGGEDTEAFF
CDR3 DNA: TGCAGTGCTAGTGCAGGGGGCGAGGACACTGAAGCTTTCTTT

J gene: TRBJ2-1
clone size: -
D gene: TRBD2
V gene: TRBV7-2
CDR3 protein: CASNPRLAGNYNEQFF
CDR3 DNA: TGTGCCAGCAACCCGCGCCTAGCGGGCAACTACAATGAGCAGTTCTTC

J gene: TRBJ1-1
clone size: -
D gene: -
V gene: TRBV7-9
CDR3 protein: CASSFRTEAFF
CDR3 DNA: TGTGCCAGCAGCTTTCGAACAGAAGCTTTCTTT

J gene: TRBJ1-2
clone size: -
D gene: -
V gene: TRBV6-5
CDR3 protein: CASSDTNYGYTF
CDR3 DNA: TGTGCCAGTTCAGACACGAACTATGGCTACACCTTC

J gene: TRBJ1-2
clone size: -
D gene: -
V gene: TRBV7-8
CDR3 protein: CASSSRGGLEVGYTF
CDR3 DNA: TGTGCCAGCAGCTCCCGGGGAGGTCTAGAGGTTGGCTACACCTTC

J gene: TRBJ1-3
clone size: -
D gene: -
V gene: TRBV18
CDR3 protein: CASSPTGDPGNTIYF
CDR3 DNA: TGTGCCAGCTCACCAACAGGAGACCCTGGAAACACCATATATTTT

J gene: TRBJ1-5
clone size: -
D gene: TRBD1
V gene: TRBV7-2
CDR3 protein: CASSRGQGAFQPQHF
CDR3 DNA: TGTGCCAGCAGTCGTGGGCAGGGGGCCTTTCAGCCCCAGCATTTT

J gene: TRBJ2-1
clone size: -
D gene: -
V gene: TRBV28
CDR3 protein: CATRQSSYNEQFF
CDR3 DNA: TGTGCCACCCGACAGAGCTCCTACAATGAGCAGTTCTTC

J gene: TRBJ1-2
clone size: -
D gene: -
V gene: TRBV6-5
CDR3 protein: CASSYSWGTVNYGYTF
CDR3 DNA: TGTGCCAGCAGTTACTCCTGGGGCACGGTTAACTATGGCTACACCTTC

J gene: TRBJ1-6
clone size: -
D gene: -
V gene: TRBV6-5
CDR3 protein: CASSYFGSSYNSPLHF
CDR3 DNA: TGTGCCAGCAGTTACTTCGGGTCCTCCTATAATTCACCCCTCCACTTT

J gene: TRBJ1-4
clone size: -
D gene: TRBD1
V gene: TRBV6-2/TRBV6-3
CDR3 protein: CASSFADRRSLLFF
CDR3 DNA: TGTGCCAGCAGTTTCGCGGACAGGAGAAGCTTGCTGTTTTTT

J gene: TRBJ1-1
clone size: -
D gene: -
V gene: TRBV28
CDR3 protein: CASSTTGTSNTEAFF
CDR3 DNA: TGTGCCAGCAGTACAACAGGGACGTCGAACACTGAAGCTTTCTTT

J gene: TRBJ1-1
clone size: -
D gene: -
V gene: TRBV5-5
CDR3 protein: CASSRGYTEAFF
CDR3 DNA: TGTGCCAGCAGCAGGGGGTATACTGAAGCTTTCTTT

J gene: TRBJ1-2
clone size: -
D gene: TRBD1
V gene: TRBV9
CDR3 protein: CASSLGQGTNYGYTF
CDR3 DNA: TGTGCCAGCAGCCTAGGACAGGGCACTAACTATGGCTACACCTTC

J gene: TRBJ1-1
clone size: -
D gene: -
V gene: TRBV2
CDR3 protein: CASRVGRGLFTEAFF
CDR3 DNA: TGTGCCAGCAGGGTAGGAAGGGGTCTCTTCACTGAAGCTTTCTTT

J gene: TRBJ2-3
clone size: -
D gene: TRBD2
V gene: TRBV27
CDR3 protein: CASSSIAGGIGDTQYF
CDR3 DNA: TGTGCCAGCAGTTCTATAGCGGGAGGCATTGGCGATACGCAGTATTTT

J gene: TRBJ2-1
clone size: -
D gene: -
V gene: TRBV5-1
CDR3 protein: CASTGPPNSGNNEQFF
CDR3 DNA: TGCGCCAGCACCGGACCCCCCAATTCGGGAAACAATGAGCAGTTCTTC

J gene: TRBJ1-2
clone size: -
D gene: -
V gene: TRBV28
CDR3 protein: CASTQLNGGGRYGYTF
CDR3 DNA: TGTGCCAGCACCCAATTAAACGGGGGGGGACGGTATGGCTACACCTTC

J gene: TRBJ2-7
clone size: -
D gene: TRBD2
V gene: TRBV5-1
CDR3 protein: CASSLSGTPYEQYF
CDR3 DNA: TGCGCCAGCAGCTTGAGCGGGACCCCCTACGAGCAGTACTTC

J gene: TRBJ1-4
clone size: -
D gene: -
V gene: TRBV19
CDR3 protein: CASSSPGETNEKLFF
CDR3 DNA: TGTGCCAGTAGTTCCCCGGGGGAAACTAATGAAAAACTGTTTTTT

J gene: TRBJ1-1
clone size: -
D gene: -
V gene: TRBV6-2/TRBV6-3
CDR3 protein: CASSYSGLQGTEAFF
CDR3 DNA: TGTGCCAGCAGTTACTCGGGACTCCAAGGGACTGAAGCTTTCTTT

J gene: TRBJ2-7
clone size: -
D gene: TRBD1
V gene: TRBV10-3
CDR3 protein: CAISGRTGQNYEQYF
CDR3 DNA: TGTGCCATCAGTGGTCGGACAGGGCAGAACTACGAGCAGTACTTC

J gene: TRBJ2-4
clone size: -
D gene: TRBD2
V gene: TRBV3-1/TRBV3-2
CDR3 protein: CASSPSGRGNIQYF
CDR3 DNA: TGTGCCAGCAGCCCTAGCGGGAGGGGGAACATTCAGTACTTC

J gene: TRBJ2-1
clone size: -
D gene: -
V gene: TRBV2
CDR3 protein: CASTGGYNEQFF
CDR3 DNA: TGTGCCAGCACCGGAGGGTACAATGAGCAGTTCTTC

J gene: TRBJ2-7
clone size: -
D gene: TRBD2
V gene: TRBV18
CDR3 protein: CASSPGTSGSYEQYF
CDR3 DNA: TGTGCCAGCTCACCAGGGACTAGCGGGAGCTACGAGCAGTACTTC

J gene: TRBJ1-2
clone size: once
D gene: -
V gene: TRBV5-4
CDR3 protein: CASSPDSHGYTF
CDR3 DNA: TGTGCCAGCAGCCCCGACAGTCATGGCTACACCTTC

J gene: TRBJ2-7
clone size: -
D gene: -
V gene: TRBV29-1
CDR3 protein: CSVHSSYEQYF
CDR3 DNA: TGCAGCGTCCACAGCTCCTACGAGCAGTACTTC